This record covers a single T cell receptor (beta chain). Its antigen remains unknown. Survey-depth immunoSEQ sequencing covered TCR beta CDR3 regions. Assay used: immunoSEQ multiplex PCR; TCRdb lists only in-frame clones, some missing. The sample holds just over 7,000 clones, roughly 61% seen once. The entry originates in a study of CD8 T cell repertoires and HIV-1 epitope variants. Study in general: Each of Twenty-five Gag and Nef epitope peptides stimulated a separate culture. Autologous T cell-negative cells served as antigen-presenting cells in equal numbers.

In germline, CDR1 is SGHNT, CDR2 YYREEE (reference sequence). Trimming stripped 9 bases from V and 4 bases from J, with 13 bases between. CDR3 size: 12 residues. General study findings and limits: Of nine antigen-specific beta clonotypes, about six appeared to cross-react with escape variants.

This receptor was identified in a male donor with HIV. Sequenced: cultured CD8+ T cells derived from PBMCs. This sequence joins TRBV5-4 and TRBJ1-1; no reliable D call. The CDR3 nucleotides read TGTGCCATCTCTCGGGGTCCCACTGAAGCTTTCTTT. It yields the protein CAISRGPTEAFF. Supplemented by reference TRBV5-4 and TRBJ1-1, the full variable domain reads ETGVTQSPTHLIKTRGQQVTLRCSSQSGHNTVSWYQQALGQGPQFIFQYYREEENGRGNFPPRFSGLQFPNYSSELNVNALELDDSALYLCAISRGPTEAFFGQGTRLTVV.